This passage covers 8 T cell receptor beta chains from one sample sequenced in a study of early T cells in non-severe SARS-CoV-2 infection (dated by TCRdb to 2020 to 2022). Receptor amplification or capture employed 5' RACE. TCRdb names NextSeq 500 as the instrument used. TCRdb took the public reads, trimmed them with fastp at Q25, ran MiXCR for clone calling and kept in-frame beta chains. Rows merge per CDR3 protein into single entries with the most common DNA and genes. This sample comprises 25,000 to 35,000 distinct CDR3 sequences, approximately 5% of them detected only once. The biggest ten clones account for 5.3% of the sample. Sequenced material: whole blood. These receptors originate from an adult who was a healthcare worker with PCR-confirmed SARS-CoV-2 infection or an uninfected control (not recorded which).

In this sample, this clonotype turned up a few times. The chain carries TRBV24-1 and TRBJ2-2, with a possible D match to TRBD1 (6 bases). Trimming pared 5 bases from V and 4 bases from J, leaving 10 bases between. This CDR3 is 14 amino acids long. Germline loops: CDR1 KGHDR, CDR2 SFDVKD. The chain's CDR3 is CATSGGQLTGELFF. The CDR3 DNA follows: TGTGCCACCAGTGGAGGACAGCTCACCGGGGAGCTGTTTTTT.

This clonotype was observed many times. The rearrangement uses TRBV7-2 and TRBJ2-3, with D perhaps TRBD2 (5 bases). V gave up 2 bases and J gave up 0 bases, with 9 bases separating them. Per the germline V gene, CDR1 is SGHTA and CDR2 is FQGNSA. The CDR3 covers 15 residues. This CDR3 reads CASSLSSGSTDTQYF. CDR3 in DNA: TGTGCCAGCAGCTTAAGCAGCGGTAGCACAGATACGCAGTATTTT.

This clonotype was detected only a few times. The J gene is TRBJ2-2, the V gene TRBV27; TRBD2 is a possible D gene (6 bases). Germline values: CDR1 MNHEY, CDR2 SMNVEV (reference sequence). V dropped 5 bases and J dropped 5 bases, with 18 bases sitting between them. CDR3 length: 16 amino acids. CDR3 coding DNA: TGTGCCAGCAGTCTCCCGACGGGGGTTAGAACCGGGGAGCTGTTTTTT. Translation: CASSLPTGVRTGELFF.

In this sample, this clonotype turned up a few times. The chain carries TRBV20-1 and TRBJ2-7; 8 bases line up with TRBD2. This CDR3 comprises 12 residues. Per the germline V gene, CDR1 is DFQATT and CDR2 is SNEGSKA (reference sequence). J lost 4 bases, V lost 4 bases, and 3 bases had no gene match. CDR3 region: CSANQREYEQYF. The DNA of the CDR3 is TGCAGTGCTAACCAGCGGGAGTACGAGCAGTACTTC.

This sequence joins TRBV28 and TRBJ2-3, with D unclear. Trimming left V 4 bases short and J 0 bases short, with 5 bases between. The CDR3 loop spans 13 amino acids. CDR1 is MDHEN and CDR2 is SYDVKM in the germline V gene. CDR3 bases: TGTGCCAGCAGTTCTCCCAGCACAGATACGCAGTATTTT. Its translation: CASSSPSTDTQYF.

The J gene is TRBJ1-2, the V gene TRBV5-6, with D hard to call. V lost 0 bases and J 6 bases, leaving 6 bases between the germline ends. The CDR3 extends over 12 amino acids. Germline CDR1 and CDR2: SGHDT and YYEEEE. CDR3 region: CASSLVGDGYTF. Here the CDR3 DNA reads TGTGCCAGCAGCTTGGTTGGGGATGGCTACACCTTC.

This clonotype was detected ten times or more. At one of its ends the junction is not consistent with the germline gene, which may arise from a read error. The V call is TRBV15, the J call TRBJ1-2; D is undetermined. Germline V gene data show CDR1 as LNHNV and CDR2 as YYDKDF (reference sequence). The CDR3 runs 13 residues. The CDR3 coding sequence is TGTGCCACCAGCAGAGATCTTGGGGTATCGGCCAACTTC. Translation gives CATSRDLGVSANF.

This clonotype was seen more than once but under ten times. The rearrangement uses TRBV6-6 and TRBJ1-3; no clear D gene. The length of the CDR3 is 15 residues. V lost 4 bases to trimming and J lost 0 bases, with 10 bases between them. Germline assignment: CDR1 MNHNY and CDR2 SVGAGI (reference sequence). CDR3 protein: CASSSPLISGNTIYF. CDR3 in DNA: TGTGCCAGCAGTTCCCCTTTAATCTCTGGAAACACCATATATTTT.